This record looks at one T cell receptor beta chain sequence and its context. Cohort allocation depended upon clinical history that participants reported. In Cohort 3, a recovered donor had either two negative PCRs, clearance, or symptom resolution. Original processing methods: Scientists estimated how many nucleated cells there were by amplifying reference gene primers. The table came from immunoSEQ multiplex PCR; TCRdb's copy has only in-frame clones and leaves some out. V, J and clone size are those of that table, while D and trimming were read from the DNA. This table has approximately 400,000 clones, 88% appearing once. This sample is drawn from a study of blood T cell repertoires in COVID-19. For the study at large: Italy, Spain and the United States were the sources of the convalescent and acute COVID-19 samples.

The CDR3 extends over 13 amino acids. The germline CDR1 and CDR2 sequences are MNHEY and SVGEGT. V was cut by 2 bases and J by 5 bases, with 9 bases left in between. Sequencing was carried out using PBMCs or T cells enriched from blood (not recorded which). V usage is TRBV6-2 or TRBV6-3 and J usage is TRBJ1-2; D possibly corresponds to TRBD1 (6 bases). The TCR sequence derives from a woman aged 18-30 years who had recovered from COVID-19. CDR3 sequence (DNA): TGTGCCAGCAGTTACAGGGGACAATATGGCTACACCTTC. It translates to CASSYRGQYGYTF.